This TCR beta chain was sequenced for a study of CD8 T cells in Susac syndrome. CDR3 length equals 18 residues. V shed 4 bases and J 5 bases; nucleotides not matched to a gene: 15. In germline, CDR1 is MGHRA, CDR2 YSYEKL. Random hexamers were used to reverse transcribe roughly 0.45 to 1 ug of RNA. TCRdb independently ran MiXCR on the immunoSEQ multiplex PCR reads; one entry per CDR3 protein. This table holds almost 450,000 distinct CDR3 sequences, around 85% found once. The sequenced target, TCR beta, came from blood CD8+ and CD4+ T cells. While CD8+ and CD4+ T cells were isolated negatively, TEMRA cells were enriched by FACS.

Sequenced: CD8+ T cells from PBMCs. The V call is TRBV4-1, the J call TRBJ2-7; 12 bases agree with TRBD2. The TCR originated in a human donor with multiple sclerosis. CDR3 protein: CASSPLRLAGGPSDEQYF. The CDR3, as DNA: TGCGCCAGCAGCCCCCTGAGGCTAGCGGGGGGGCCGTCTGACGAGCAGTACTTC.